This entry is about one T cell receptor (beta chain). Its antigen is as yet unknown. Sequencing was performed with immunoSEQ multiplex PCR; in TCRdb, only in-frame clones are kept and a portion is missing. Of under 300,000 clones listed, more than 85% are singletons. These data come from a study of T cell responses to AZD1222 COVID-19 vaccine. Study-wide results and limits: At 160-218 and 743-854, vaccine-associated CD4 TCRs were dominant, and they spanned spike.

Between the trimmed V and J ends, which lost 6 bases and 8 bases, there was a span of 16 bases. This CDR3 is 13 amino acids long. Germline V CDR1 and CDR2: SNHLY, FYNNEI. Sample: peripheral blood, taken on day 0 of AZD1222 vaccination. This chain links TRBV2 with TRBJ1-2; D is perhaps TRBD1 (5 bases). The TCR sequence derives from an adult in good health. The CDR3 loop is CASSRTPGRGYTF. DNA of the CDR3: TGTGCCAGCAGCAGGACTCCGGGGCGAGGCTACACCTTC.